The clone carrying this T cell receptor (beta chain) was recorded at least ten times. What it binds is unknown. The entry originates in a study of T cells in Graves' hyperthyroidism and ophthalmopathy. Study results and limitations: Ophthalmopathy was predicted by the model a median of roughly 6.7 months ahead of onset. Peripheral blood also featured most of the thyroid clonotypes expanded above 0.001.

The germline V gene has CDR1 SGHVS and CDR2 FQNEAQ. Trimming cost V 5 bases and J 5 bases, with 15 bases left between them. This CDR3 has 14 amino acids. RNA transcripts gave rise to amplified TCR beta CDR3 regions. TCR CDR3 regions were first amplified by RT-PCR with HTBI primers. Using its own MiXCR run on the multiplex PCR reads, TCRdb lists one record per CDR3 protein. The repertoire holds roughly 300,000 distinct CDR3 sequences, with 15% to 20% as singletons. Stable hyperthyroidism: no ophthalmopathy progression over 18 months of follow-up. The PBMCs had their origin in 10 ml of fresh peripheral blood.

The chain has TRBV7-8 and TRBJ1-1; D not certain. This sequence originates from a woman between 50 and 59 years old with Graves' hyperthyroidism. The specimen sequenced was blood. The CDR3 bases are TGTGCCAGCAGCCTTTACCTCGAGGGAACTGAAGCTTTCTTT. Translation: CASSLYLEGTEAFF.